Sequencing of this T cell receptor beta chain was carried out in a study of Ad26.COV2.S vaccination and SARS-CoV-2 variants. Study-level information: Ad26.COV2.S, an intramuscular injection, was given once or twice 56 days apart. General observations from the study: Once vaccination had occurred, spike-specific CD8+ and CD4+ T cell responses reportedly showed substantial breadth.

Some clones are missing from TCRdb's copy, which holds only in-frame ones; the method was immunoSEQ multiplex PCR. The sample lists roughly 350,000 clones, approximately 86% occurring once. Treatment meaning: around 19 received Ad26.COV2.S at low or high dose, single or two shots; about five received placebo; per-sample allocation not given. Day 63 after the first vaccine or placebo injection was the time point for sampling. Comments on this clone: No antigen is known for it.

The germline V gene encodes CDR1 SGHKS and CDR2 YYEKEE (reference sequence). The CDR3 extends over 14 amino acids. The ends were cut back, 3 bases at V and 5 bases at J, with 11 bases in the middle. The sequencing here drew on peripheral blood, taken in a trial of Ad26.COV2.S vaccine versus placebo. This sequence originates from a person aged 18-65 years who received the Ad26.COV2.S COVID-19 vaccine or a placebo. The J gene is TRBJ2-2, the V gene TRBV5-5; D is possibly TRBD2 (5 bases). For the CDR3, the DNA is TGTGCCAGCAGCTCCGGGGTTGGAACCGGGGAGCTGTTTTTT. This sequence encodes CASSSGVGTGELFF.